One and the same sample provided the 6 T cell receptor beta chains below, sequenced in a study of CD8+ T cells in alopecia areata. cDNA reverse transcribed from extracted RNA served as the sequencing template. Produced via immunoSEQ multiplex PCR; TCRdb's table is partial and in-frame only. The data show about 140,000 clones, around 57% seen once. The sequencing sample was made of CD4+ T cells sorted from blood. The receptors originated from a human donor in good health.

V usage is TRBV10-2 and J usage is TRBJ2-1; D unresolved. From germline, CDR1 is WSHSY and CDR2 SAAADI. V lost 6 bases and J 3 bases, leaving 3 bases between the germline ends. The CDR3 totals 11 residues. CDR3 region: CASRIYNEQFF. CDR3 nucleotides: TGCGCCAGCAGAATCTACAATGAGCAGTTCTTC.

The chain employs TRBV4-1 and TRBJ2-1, with 7 bases matching TRBD2. CDR3 length: 14 residues. The J segment lost 3 bases and the V segment lost 10 bases, leaving 9 bases of the junction unmatched. Germline loops: CDR1 MGHRA, CDR2 YSYEKL. Here the CDR3 reads CATRPAGFYNEQFF. The CDR3 coding sequence is TGCGCCACCAGACCAGCGGGATTCTACAATGAGCAGTTCTTC.

The rearrangement uses TRBV29-1 and TRBJ2-3; no definite D call. CDR1 is SQVTM, CDR2 ANQGSEA, per germline. V lost 6 bases and J lost 4, with 8 bases in between. CDR3 length: 11 amino acids. Here the CDR3 reads CSVKVPDTQYF. CDR3 DNA: TGCAGCGTCAAGGTCCCAGATACGCAGTATTTT.

This chain connects TRBV28 to TRBJ1-5, with 9 bases fitting TRBD1. In germline, CDR1 is MDHEN, CDR2 SYDVKM. CDR3 size: 16 residues. After removal of 3 bases from V and 4 bases from J, the junction contained 7 bases not matched to a gene. The CDR3 sequence: CASSLGDRAVNQPQHF. DNA for the CDR3: TGTGCCAGCAGTTTGGGGGACAGGGCAGTGAATCAGCCCCAGCATTTT.

This clone turned up a few times. The V and J genes are TRBV5-4 and TRBJ2-1; D perhaps matches TRBD2 (7 bases). Looked up from germline, CDR1 is SGHNT and CDR2 is YYREEE (reference sequence). The CDR3 consists of 15 residues. V dropped 4 bases and J dropped 7 bases, with 18 bases sitting between them. The CDR3 DNA follows: TGTGCCAGCAGCGCGGGGGCACTGGCTATAAATGAGCAGTTCTTC. Encoded protein: CASSAGALAINEQFF.

The J gene is TRBJ2-1, the V gene TRBV4-1; no firm D call. This CDR3 contains 14 residues. Per germline, CDR1 MGHRA and CDR2 YSYEKL. V dropped 4 bases and J dropped 4 bases, with 11 bases sitting between them. CDR3 residues: CASSPLARYNEQFF. The CDR3 DNA reads as TGCGCCAGCAGCCCTCTCGCCCGATACAATGAGCAGTTCTTC.